The clone carrying this TCR beta chain was detected once. The data stem from a study of blood T cell repertoires in COVID-19. Across the whole study: Researchers got acute and convalescent COVID-19 samples from the United States, Italy and Spain. From T cells, B-cell-depleted T cells, or PBMCs came the material, which was cDNA or gDNA.

CDR1 and CDR2 from the germline V gene are MNHEY and SMNVEV (reference sequence). The V gene lost 3 bases and the J gene lost 2 bases, with 13 bases spanning the gap. The CDR3 has 15 residues. Original analysis: Reference gene primers were amplified, and this amplification served to estimate nucleated cell counts. This table comes from immunoSEQ multiplex PCR, and its TCRdb copy is limited to in-frame clones, with some not included. The D gene and trimming were derived from the DNA, and the V and J assignments and clone size from that table. The sample has 110,000 or so clones, roughly 84% seen once; the top ten hold around 3.4%.

This clonotype was sampled from a man aged 35 to 55 with acute or convalescent COVID-19. The genes are TRBV27 and TRBJ1-2; D possibly corresponds to TRBD1 (6 bases). The sequenced material came from peripheral blood. The CDR3 sequence: CASSFRAGENYGYTF. The CDR3 DNA sequence: TGTGCCAGCAGTTTTCGGGCAGGGGAGAACTATGGCTACACCTTC.